The 4 T cell receptor beta chains reported below all come from one sample, sequenced in a study of cytomegalovirus exposure and HLA in healthy donors. The PCR made use of 60 Vbeta and 13 Jbeta primers. Assay used: immunoSEQ multiplex PCR; TCRdb lists only in-frame clones, some missing. The table lists 110,000 to 150,000 clones, approximately 9% of them singletons, with approximately 2% in the top ten. The sequenced sample was PBMCs. The receptors here all came from a male donor in good health and CMV-seronegative.

The gene calls are TRBV2 and TRBJ2-2; a weak D match, TRBD2 (6 bases). Trimming stripped 0 bases from V and 3 bases from J, with 14 bases between. This CDR3 has 17 amino acids. CDR1 SNHLY and CDR2 FYNNEI come from the germline V gene. CDR3 DNA: TGTGCCAGCAGTGAAGCGATGGGGACTGGAGACACCGGGGAGCTGTTTTTT. Amino acids: CASSEAMGTGDTGELFF.

In its sample, this clone was seen a few times. The chain recombines TRBV6-6 with TRBJ1-1; tentative D call: TRBD1 (6 bases). Between the trimmed V and J ends, which lost 3 bases and 8 bases, there was a span of 22 bases. The CDR3 has 16 amino acids. Germline values: CDR1 MNHNY, CDR2 SVGAGI (reference sequence). Here the CDR3 DNA reads TGTGCCAGCAGTTATTACTATAATACCGGGACACCAGAAGCTTTCTTT. Encoded protein: CASSYYYNTGTPEAFF.

This sequence joins TRBV6-1 and TRBJ1-1; TRBD1 aligns across 7 bases. CDR1 MNHNS and CDR2 SASEGT come from the germline V gene. Germline trimming cut 4 bases from V and 0 bases from J; bases unmatched to any gene: 2. The CDR3 runs to 14 residues. The CDR3 is CASSATGLNTEAFF. The CDR3 nucleotides are TGTGCCAGCAGTGCGACAGGGCTGAACACTGAAGCTTTCTTT.

This chain joins TRBV6-6 and TRBJ2-1, with a possible D match to TRBD1 (6 bases). CDR1 is MNHNY, CDR2 SVGAGI, per germline (reference sequence). This CDR3 has 15 amino acids. V lost 2 bases, J lost 4 bases, and 12 bases lay in between. As DNA, the CDR3 is TGTGCCAGCAGTTACGGGGGCTTGGGGTACAATGAGCAGTTCTTC. Residues: CASSYGGLGYNEQFF.